These 17 T cell receptor beta chains came from one sample sequenced in a study of T cells after yellow fever vaccination. From the 5' RACE reads, TCRdb called clonotypes with MiXCR, one entry per CDR3 protein. This table holds some 120,000 distinct CDR3 sequences, more than 6% found once. The sequencing here drew on CD4+ T cells sorted from PBMCs, taken 10 to 11 days after the first yellow fever vaccination. All receptors come from a young man who received the YFV17D yellow fever vaccine.

This clonotype appeared many times. The J gene is TRBJ1-2, the V gene TRBV11-2, with 9 bases aligning to TRBD1. The CDR3 has 15 residues. V lost 5 bases and J lost 7; bases outside the gene matches: 11. CDR1 and CDR2 from the germline V gene are SGHAT and FQNNGV. The CDR3 region has the DNA TGTGCCAGCAGCGGATTCCGGGACAGGGCGGCTGGCTACACCTTC. Its translation: CASSGFRDRAAGYTF.

There are many counts of this clonotype. This sequence joins TRBV7-2 and TRBJ2-5; possible D gene TRBD1, 6 bases. V lost 1 base, J lost 3 bases, and 9 bases lay in between. The V gene's germline CDR1 is SGHTA and CDR2 FQGNSA. The CDR3 length is 14 residues. CDR3 DNA: TGTGCCAGCAGCTTAGATCGGACAGAAGAGACCCAGTACTTC. Residues: CASSLDRTEETQYF.

This clonotype has a count of ten or more. The chain employs TRBV7-2 and TRBJ2-3; 7 nucleotides align to TRBD2. CDR3 size: 16 residues. V shed 1 base and J 3 bases; nucleotides not matched to a gene: 7. From germline, CDR1 is SGHTA and CDR2 FQGNSA. The CDR3 DNA follows: TGTGCCAGCAGCTTAGAGTCGGGACTACGGACAGATACGCAGTATTTT. It translates to CASSLESGLRTDTQYF.

V is TRBV15 and J is TRBJ2-5; D gene unclear. CDR3 size: 13 residues. Germline V gives CDR1 LNHNV, CDR2 YYDKDF (reference sequence). V was trimmed by 8 bases and J by 1 base, leaving 11 bases between them. The CDR3 is CATSVGAQETQYF. The CDR3 nucleotides read TGTGCCACCTCCGTTGGAGCCCAAGAGACCCAGTACTTC. Drawing the rest from reference TRBV15 and TRBJ2-5, the complete variable domain is DAMVIQNPRYQVTQFGKPVTLSCSQTLNHNVMYWYQQKSSQAPKLLFHYYDKDFNNEADTPDNFQSRRPNTSFCFLDIRSPGLGDTAMYLCATSVGAQETQYFGPGTRLLVL.

Notes on this clonotype: A read error is possible here, since a much larger clone lies one base away. V and J are TRBV7-2 and TRBJ2-1; D gene ambiguous. The J call could be wrong; TRBJ2-7 is a better fit for the DNA end. This CDR3 contains 13 residues. The germline V gene encodes CDR1 SGHTA and CDR2 FQGNSA. The CDR3 region is CASTVATYNEQYF. In nucleotides, the CDR3 is TGTGCCAGCACGGTCGCGACCTACAATGAGCAGTACTTC.

This clonotype was observed at least ten times. This chain joins TRBV4-3 and TRBJ2-3; 9 positions agree with TRBD2. Per the germline V gene, CDR1 is LGHNA and CDR2 is YSLEER. With 0 bases clipped from V and 4 bases from J, the junction kept 5 bases outside the gene matches. This CDR3 comprises 16 residues. CDR3 bases: TGCGCCAGCAGCCAAGAGGGGCGGGGGGGCGCAGATACGCAGTATTTT. Protein product: CASSQEGRGGADTQYF.

This clonotype appeared many times. The CDR3 DNA follows: TGTGCCAGCAGTTCTGAGACTAGCGAGGGACAAGAGACCCAGTACTTC. This codes for CASSSETSEGQETQYF. The J gene is TRBJ2-5, the V gene TRBV28; 8 bases agree with TRBD2. With V trimmed by 4 bases and J by 2 bases, 9 bases remained unmatched. The CDR3 has 16 amino acids. CDR1 and CDR2 from the germline V gene are MDHEN and SYDVKM.

V and J are TRBV19 and TRBJ1-1, with D tentatively TRBD1 (6 bases). The CDR3 runs 17 residues. Germline lookup yields CDR1 LNHDA and CDR2 SQIVND (reference sequence). The V end was cut by 5 bases, the J end by 1 base, with 20 bases between. The CDR3 is CASSPRTENRRNTEAFF. The CDR3 DNA reads TGTGCCAGTAGTCCACGGACAGAAAATCGGAGGAACACTGAAGCTTTCTTT.

The chain joins TRBV6-5 to TRBJ1-2; D call uncertain. Germline V gene lookup returns CDR1 MNHEY and CDR2 SVGAGI. This CDR3 has 13 residues. Trimming took 2 bases from V and 3 from J, leaving 7 bases between them. In DNA form, the CDR3 reads TGTGCCAGCAGTTACGTGCAGTACTATGGCTACACCTTC. This encodes CASSYVQYYGYTF.

This clonotype came up a few times. The V gene is TRBV9, the J gene TRBJ1-2; D is possibly TRBD1 (5 bases). The CDR3 totals 12 residues. Germline lookup yields CDR1 SGDLS and CDR2 YYNGEE. V lost 3 bases to trimming and J lost 8 bases, with 11 bases between them. The CDR3 region has the DNA TGTGCCAGCAGCGCCTTGGGGGTAGGCTACACCTTC. Translation: CASSALGVGYTF.

This clonotype is categorized as medium-sized. V is TRBV5-1 and J is TRBJ2-7, with D unresolved. CDR1 SGHRS and CDR2 YFSETQ come from the germline V gene. CDR3 length: 11 amino acids. V lost 4 bases to trimming and J lost 7 bases, with 9 bases between them. This chain's CDR3 is CASSPLGEQYF. CDR3 bases: TGCGCCAGCAGCCCCCTCGGAGAGCAGTACTTC.

This clonotype has ten or more counts. The V and J genes are TRBV12-3 or TRBV12-4 and TRBJ2-5, with D unresolved. There are 14 residues in the CDR3. V was pared by 3 bases and J by 5 bases, with 13 bases between. CDR3 sequence: CASSLQALPETQYF. As DNA, the CDR3 is TGTGCCAGCAGTTTGCAGGCCCTTCCGGAGACCCAGTACTTC.

The V gene is TRBV20-1, the J gene TRBJ2-2; 7 bases match TRBD2. There are 16 residues in the CDR3. CDR1 and CDR2 (germline): DFQATT, SNEGSKA (reference sequence). The ends lost 3 bases at V and 5 bases at J; junction bases unmatched: 12. The CDR3 spells CSARSSGRVGTGELFF. Here the CDR3 DNA reads TGCAGTGCTAGGTCCTCGGGGAGGGTCGGTACCGGGGAGCTGTTTTTT.

Of note for this clonotype: A single base separates this from a much larger clone, so it may be a read error. The chain recombines TRBV5-1 with TRBJ1-1, with D unclear. The length of the CDR3 is 14 residues. The germline V gene encodes CDR1 SGHRS and CDR2 YFSETQ. V was pared by 2 bases and J by 4 bases, with 12 bases between. CDR3 residues: CASSLTVRSTEAFF. The CDR3 nucleotides read TGCGCCAGCAGCTTAACCGTCAGGAGCACTGAAGCTTTCTTT.

This clonotype was found many times. V and J are TRBV5-5 and TRBJ1-6; 11 nucleotides line up with TRBD1. The ends lost 4 bases at V and 10 bases at J; junction bases unmatched: 7. The germline CDR1 and CDR2 sequences are SGHKS and YYEKEE (reference sequence). The CDR3 spans 15 residues. Here the CDR3 reads CASSTGQGAGSPLHF. CDR3 sequence (DNA): TGTGCCAGCAGCACCGGACAGGGGGCTGGCTCACCCCTCCACTTT.

This clonotype was observed a few times. CDR3 sequence: CASSYWGGGEKLFF. Written as DNA, the CDR3 is TGTGCCAGCAGTTACTGGGGGGGTGGTGAAAAACTGTTTTTT. This chain uses TRBV6-5 with TRBJ1-4; maybe TRBD1 (5 bases). V lost 1 base and J 7 bases, leaving 10 bases between the germline ends. The CDR3 extends over 14 amino acids. Looked up from germline, CDR1 is MNHEY and CDR2 is SVGAGI.

This clonotype was seen more than once but under ten times. DNA of the CDR3: TGTGCCAGCAGCTTAGACAGCCAGATCTATGGCTACACCTTC. Its translation is CASSLDSQIYGYTF. The genes are TRBV28 and TRBJ1-2; TRBD1 might be the D (5 bases). Germline CDR1 reads MDHEN; CDR2 reads SYDVKM. The length of the CDR3 is 14 residues. V lost 6 bases, J lost 4 bases, and 15 bases lay in between.